This TCR beta chain was recovered during a study of regulatory T cells in long-lasting Graves disease. Study-level findings and limits: Clonotypes that were public and shared totalled approximately 2,800 in persistent patients versus roughly 1,000 in new patients. Newly diagnosed Graves' patients had higher TCR diversity than persistent ones.

In this sample, this clonotype turned up many times. Its antigen is as yet unknown. Construction of TCR beta libraries relied on iRepertoire HTBI primers and on Arm-PCR targeting CDR3 regions. Authors' processing steps: Analysis of the samples identified about 62 TRBV and 14 to 15 TRBJ segments. Via MiXCR, TCRdb re-called the multiplex PCR reads, giving one row per CDR3 protein. TCRdb, not the authors, supplied the V and J calls. Here the sample spans roughly 500,000 distinct CDR3 sequences, 20% to 25% being singletons. Time point defined: persistent/refractory GD, antithyroid drugs over 5 years with positive TRAb. PBMCs provided the RNA from which the TCR library was made. The germline gives CDR1 MNHNS, CDR2 SASEGT. This CDR3 contains 14 residues. The V and J ends lost 10 bases and 2 bases respectively, with 18 bases between them.

This receptor was taken from a female donor with Graves disease. The specimen was peripheral blood mononuclear cells (PBMCs), collected when the disease was refractory, from a patient treated with antithyroid drugs. This chain connects TRBV6-1 to TRBJ2-7; D may be TRBD2 (5 bases). The chain's CDR3 is CATSPVAPTYEQYF. CDR3 nucleotide sequence: TGTGCCACCTCCCCTGTAGCGCCTACCTACGAGCAGTACTTC.